Included here is one T cell receptor (beta chain) sequence, with context. What it recognizes is unknown. The time point was: proximal margin of the surgical specimen (macroscopically non-inflamed). The protocol was immunoSEQ multiplex PCR, while the TCRdb copy is restricted to in-frame clones and leaves out a portion. Of 3,500 to 4,500 clones in the sample, 72% were seen once. This record belongs to a study of T cell repertoires in ileal Crohn's disease. Study context: Postoperative therapy was given to about half: around 12 thiopurines, fewer than 20 anti-TNF agents. Notes on the study in general: Active smokers at surgery had more clonal expansions than non-smokers.

This CDR3 spans 14 amino acids. Trimming removed 7 bases from V and 3 bases from J; junction bases left unmatched: 7. The V gene's germline CDR1 is MNHNS and CDR2 SASEGT. The chain combines TRBV6-1 with TRBJ2-7, with TRBD1 matching 9 bases. This sequence originates from an adult with Crohn's disease. The source material was ileal tissue. The CDR3 protein is CASKRGQGDYEQYF. The CDR3 DNA is TGTGCCAGCAAAAGGGGACAGGGTGACTACGAGCAGTACTTC.